The present entry profiles one T cell receptor beta chain with its context. Antigen: not known. One junction end disagrees with the germline gene, perhaps due to a read error. The data belong to a study of spatial heterogeneity in lung cancer. Study observations and caveats: The study found ubiquitous expanded tumor TCRs in blood more at resection than follow-up.

Each CDR3 protein is one row after TCRdb ran MiXCR on the 5' RACE reads. The sample records under 13,000 distinct CDR3 sequences, approximately 25% being singletons. Noted time point: sample taken at primary tumor resection. Whole RNA was taken from tumor, nontumor lung or frozen PBMC; it was then sequenced unsorted. The donors were approximately 70 patients with non-small cell lung cancer that was early-stage and untreated. The source of this sequence is a female donor with early-stage non-small cell lung cancer. Source: PBMCs, taken at surgery.

In DNA, the CDR3 is TGTGCCAGCAGCTTAGCCCCGGGACTAGCGGGAGAGGTGGGGCGGTTGTTC. This gives the protein CASSLAPGLAGEVGRLF. This sequence joins TRBV7-9 and TRBJ2-1; 14 nucleotides align to TRBD2. Germline lookup yields CDR1 SEHNR and CDR2 FQNEAQ (reference sequence). CDR3 length: 17 residues. Full variable domain (missing parts from reference TRBV7-9 and TRBJ2-1): DTGVSQNPRHKITKRGQNVTFRCDPISEHNRLYWYRQTLGQGPEFLTYFQNEAQLEKSRLLSDRFSAERPKGSFSTLEIQRTEQGDSAMYLCASSLAPGLAGEVGRLFGPGTRLTVL.